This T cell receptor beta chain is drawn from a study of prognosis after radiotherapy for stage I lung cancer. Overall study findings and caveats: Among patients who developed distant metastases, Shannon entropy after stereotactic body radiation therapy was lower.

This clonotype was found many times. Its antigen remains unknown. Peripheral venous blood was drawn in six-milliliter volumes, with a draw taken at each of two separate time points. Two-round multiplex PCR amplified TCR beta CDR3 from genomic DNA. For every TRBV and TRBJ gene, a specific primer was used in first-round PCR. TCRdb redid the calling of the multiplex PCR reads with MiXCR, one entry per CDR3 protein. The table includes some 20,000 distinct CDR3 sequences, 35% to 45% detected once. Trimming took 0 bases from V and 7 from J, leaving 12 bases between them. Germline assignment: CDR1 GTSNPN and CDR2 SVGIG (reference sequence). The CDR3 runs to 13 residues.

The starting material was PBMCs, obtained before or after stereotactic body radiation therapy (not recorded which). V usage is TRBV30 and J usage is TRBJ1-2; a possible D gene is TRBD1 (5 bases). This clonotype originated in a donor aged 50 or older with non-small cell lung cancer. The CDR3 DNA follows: TGTGCCTGGAGTGTTCAGGGTTCGGGTGGCTACACCTTC. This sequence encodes CAWSVQGSGGYTF. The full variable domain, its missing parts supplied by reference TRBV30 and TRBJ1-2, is SQTIHQWPATLVQPVGSPLSLECTVEGTSNPNLYWYRQAAGRGLQLLFYSVGIGQISSEVPQNLSASRPQDRQFILSSKKLLLSDSGFYLCAWSVQGSGGYTFGSGTRLTVV.